The 10 T cell receptor beta chains reported below all come from one sample, sequenced in a study of blood T cell repertoires in COVID-19. Profiling relied on immunoSEQ multiplex PCR, and the TCRdb table lists in-frame clones only, not all of them. This table holds tens of thousands of clones, about 90% found once. The sample taken for sequencing was peripheral blood. Receptor source: a man between 60 and 75 years old with acute or convalescent COVID-19.

The chain uses TRBV29-1 and TRBJ2-5; 8 bases map to TRBD1. The V segment lost 4 bases and the J segment 3 bases; nucleotides outside the gene matches: 4. Germline V gene lookup returns CDR1 SQVTM and CDR2 ANQGSEA. The CDR3 is 13 amino acids. The CDR3 region is CSVARQGKETQYF. The DNA for the CDR3 is TGCAGCGTTGCCCGACAGGGGAAAGAGACCCAGTACTTC.

The J gene is TRBJ1-6, the V gene TRBV6-6; 8 bases line up with TRBD1. J gave up 8 bases and V 5 bases, and 5 bases lay outside the gene matches. The germline gives CDR1 MNHNY, CDR2 SVGAGI (reference sequence). The CDR3 spans 14 residues. The CDR3 region has the DNA TGTGCCAGCAGTCTACAGGGGGGATATTCACCCCTCCACTTT. It codes for CASSLQGGYSPLHF.

This sequence joins TRBV4-2 and TRBJ1-2, with 7 bases aligning to TRBD1. The V gene's germline CDR1 is LGHNA and CDR2 YNFKEQ. CDR3 size: 15 residues. V lost 4 bases and J lost 3; bases outside the gene matches: 8. The CDR3 DNA is TGTGCCAGCAGCCGAATGGACAGGAGCGACTATGGCTACACCTTC. Protein: CASSRMDRSDYGYTF.

The chain links TRBV5-1 to TRBJ1-1, with 8 bases matching TRBD1. The J segment lost 5 bases and the V segment lost 0 bases, leaving 12 bases of the junction unmatched. In germline, CDR1 is SGHRS, CDR2 YFSETQ. The CDR3 runs 17 residues. The CDR3 sequence is CASSLGWPRTGWTEAFF. DNA for the CDR3: TGCGCCAGCAGCTTGGGATGGCCAAGGACAGGGTGGACTGAAGCTTTCTTT.

This clone is a singleton in its sample. The rearrangement links TRBV28 to TRBJ1-6; 7 bases are shared with TRBD1. After removal of 6 bases from V and 7 bases from J, the junction contained 6 bases not matched to a gene. The germline gives CDR1 MDHEN, CDR2 SYDVKM. CDR3 length equals 14 residues. Here the CDR3 DNA reads TGTGCCAGCAGGGCCGGGACAGTAAATTCACCCCTCCACTTT. It is translated as CASRAGTVNSPLHF.

The rearrangement links TRBV7-9 to TRBJ2-1; 8 bases fit TRBD2. The junction had 8 bases not matched to a gene; V was cut back by 1 base and J by 3 bases. Germline V gene data show CDR1 as SEHNR and CDR2 as FQNEAQ (reference sequence). The CDR3 is 17 residues long. DNA for the CDR3: TGTGCCAGCAGCTTAGTCGCAGGCGGGAGGAGCTACAATGAGCAGTTCTTC. Residues: CASSLVAGGRSYNEQFF. Full variable domain (rest looked up from reference TRBV7-9 and TRBJ2-1): DTGVSQNPRHKITKRGQNVTFRCDPISEHNRLYWYRQTLGQGPEFLTYFQNEAQLEKSRLLSDRFSAERPKGSFSTLEIQRTEQGDSAMYLCASSLVAGGRSYNEQFFGPGTRLTVL.

The chain employs TRBV12-3 or TRBV12-4 and TRBJ1-2, with D unclear. Trimming shortened V by 8 bases and J by 5 bases, and 15 bases separated the two germline ends. This CDR3 has 13 residues. CDR3 DNA: TGTGCCAGCGGAAGGCCTGCGGGGTATGGCTACACCTTC. Protein sequence: CASGRPAGYGYTF.

V usage is TRBV28 and J usage is TRBJ1-1, with a tentative D call TRBD1 (6 bases). The germline V and J ends were trimmed by 5 bases and 2 bases, with 15 bases remaining between them. CDR1 and CDR2 (germline): MDHEN, SYDVKM. CDR3 size: 15 residues. DNA of the CDR3: TGTGCCAGCAGTCCTGGGGGCAGAACTAACACTGAAGCTTTCTTT. Translated: CASSPGGRTNTEAFF.

The count of this clone is one. CDR3 sequence (DNA): TGCGCCAGCAGCACGGGAGAGAGGACTAACGAGCAGTACTTC. It is translated as CASSTGERTNEQYF. This sequence joins TRBV5-1 and TRBJ2-7, with TRBD2 as a possible D gene (6 bases). Trimming shortened V by 4 bases and J by 5 bases, and 16 bases separated the two germline ends. CDR3 length equals 14 residues. Germline V lookup: CDR1 SGHRS, CDR2 YFSETQ.

The chain uses TRBV11-2 and TRBJ2-1; the D gene is possibly TRBD2 (6 bases). V was shortened by 8 bases and J by 0 bases, with 11 bases between the two germline ends. Germline values: CDR1 SGHAT, CDR2 FQNNGV. This CDR3 comprises 14 residues. CDR3 in amino acids: CASGERASYNEQFF. The CDR3 bases are TGTGCCAGCGGTGAGCGGGCCTCCTACAATGAGCAGTTCTTC. The variable domain in full, with the rest retrieved from reference TRBV11-2 and TRBJ2-1, is EAGVAQSPRYKIIEKRQSVAFWCNPISGHATLYWYQQILGQGPKLLIQFQNNGVVDDSQLPKDRFSAERLKGVDSTLKIQPAKLEDSAVYLCASGERASYNEQFFGPGTRLTVL.